The rows below give T cell receptor beta chains drawn from one sample of a study of human T cells and chemical hapten exposure. MiXCR, run by TCRdb on the RACE reads, gives a single entry per CDR3 protein. The sample yields about 60,000 distinct CDR3 sequences, about 10% seen once. Here the sequenced sample was whole blood, taken in connection with sensitization to the hapten diphenylcyclopropenone (DPC). The source of these receptors is a woman in her forties with alopecia areata. Some clones in this sample may be carry-over from other donors' samples. CDR3s include the opening cysteine and the closing phenylalanine or tryptophan. Each record gives: V gene, clone size, J gene, D gene, CDR3 DNA, CDR3 protein. A D gene is named only where the DNA matches it firmly. Part of the rows lack a size; the others show once, few, many or a class for expanded clones.

TRBV6-5	few	TRBJ1-5	NA	TGTGCCAGCAGTTACTCGGAGGATAGCAATCAGCCCCAGCATTTT	CASSYSEDSNQPQHF
TRBV4-3	many	TRBJ2-1	TRBD1	TGCGCCAGCAGCCAAGAATCGAATTCCGGGACAGGGGGCGGTGAGCAGTTCTTC	CASSQESNSGTGGGEQFF
TRBV9	NA	TRBJ1-1	NA	TGTGCCAGCAGAGGTCTGGGGGTAGAAGCTTTCTTT	CASRGLGVEAFF
TRBV14	few	TRBJ1-6	NA	TGTGCCAGCAGCCTCGGGACACCGGCCTCACCCCTCCACTTT	CASSLGTPASPLHF
TRBV7-9	many	TRBJ2-7	NA	TGTGCCAGCAGCTTAGCGCTCCCAGGGGCGAGCTCCTACGAGCAGTACTTC	CASSLALPGASSYEQYF
TRBV6-5	few	TRBJ2-1	TRBD2	TGTGCCAGCAGTACTGGGACTAGCGGGTACAATGAGCAGTTCTTC	CASSTGTSGYNEQFF
TRBV18	many	TRBJ2-4	TRBD1	TGTGCCAGCTCACTTCCGGGACAGGGGAACATTCAGTACTTC	CASSLPGQGNIQYF
TRBV20-1	many	TRBJ2-2	NA	TGCAGTGCCTCGAAAGATCCCGGGGAGCTGTTTTTT	CSASKDPGELFF
TRBV27	many	TRBJ2-2	NA	TGTGCCAGTGCCAGGGGAACCGGGGAGCTGTTTTTT	CASARGTGELFF
TRBV6-6	many	TRBJ2-1	TRBD2	TGTGCCAGCAGTACCCTGGGCGGGAGAGTTAATGAGCAGTTCTTC	CASSTLGGRVNEQFF
TRBV7-2	NA	TRBJ2-5	TRBD2	TGTGCCAGCAGCTTTCCGGGGGGAAAAGAGACCCAGTACTTC	CASSFPGGKETQYF
TRBV11-2	few	TRBJ2-4	TRBD1	TGTGCCAGCAGCTTGAAAGGACAGGAGGTGCTTCAGTACTTC	CASSLKGQEVLQYF
TRBV20-1	few	TRBJ2-7	NA	TGCAGTGCTCGGGACCTCGGCCACGAGCAGTACTTC	CSARDLGHEQYF
TRBV2	NA	TRBJ2-3	TRBD2	TGTGCCAGCAGTACCAGCGGGATGAGCACAGATACGCAGTATTTT	CASSTSGMSTDTQYF
TRBV25-1	many	TRBJ2-7	NA	TGTGCCAGCAGTGAATATCTCCAGTTTGAGGAGCAGTACTTC	CASSEYLQFEEQYF
TRBV19	NA	TRBJ2-4	NA	TGTGCCAGTAAGTCGGAAGGGTCGATTCCCATTCAGTACTTC	CASKSEGSIPIQYF
TRBV29-1	few	TRBJ1-1	NA	TGCAGCGGACGCCGTCCTGGCGTGAACACTGAAGCTTTCTTT	CSGRRPGVNTEAFF
TRBV6-6	few	TRBJ2-3	TRBD2	TGTGCCAGCAGGCACCGGGACTACACAGATACGCAGTATTTT	CASRHRDYTDTQYF
TRBV24-1	NA	TRBJ2-1	NA	TGTGCCACCCGCGGGGTGGGGCGGGGGCCCTACAATGAGCAGTTCTTC	CATRGVGRGPYNEQFF
TRBV2	many	TRBJ2-7	NA	TGTGCCAGCAGACCCTTGGGTGTAGACTACGAGCAGTACTTC	CASRPLGVDYEQYF
TRBV15	many	TRBJ2-3	TRBD2	TGTGCCACCAGCAAACTAGCGGGGGCTGATACGCAGTATTTT	CATSKLAGADTQYF
TRBV6-5	many	TRBJ1-1	NA	TGTGCCAGCATCCAACGGCAGGGTATGAACACTGAAGCTTTCTTT	CASIQRQGMNTEAFF
TRBV6-6	many	TRBJ1-5	NA	TGTGCCAGCAGTTACAACCCCGGGGGCCCCCGGGAGGGTCAGCCCCAGCATTTT	CASSYNPGGPREGQPQHF
TRBV12-3/TRBV12-4	many	TRBJ2-7	NA	TGTGCCAGCAGTTTAGCCTCCTACGAGCAGTACTTC	CASSLASYEQYF
TRBV5-1	NA	TRBJ2-7	TRBD1	TGCGCCAGCAGCTTTGGAGGACAGGGACCCTACGAGCAGTACTTC	CASSFGGQGPYEQYF
TRBV7-9	few	TRBJ2-3	TRBD1	TGTGCCAGCAGCCCCCGGGACAGCTTAGATACGCAGTATTTT	CASSPRDSLDTQYF
TRBV5-4	many	TRBJ2-2	TRBD1	TGTGCCAGCAGCCCTGTCAGGGACAGGGGCCGGGAGCTGTTTTTT	CASSPVRDRGRELFF
TRBV28	few	TRBJ2-5	NA	TGTGCCAGCAGTAATAGGGGTTATCAGTACTTC	CASSNRGYQYF
TRBV28	many	TRBJ2-1	NA	TGTGCCAGCAGTTCCCTGGCGGCTAGCGCTCTGGGGCTCTACAATGAGCAGTTCTTC	CASSSLAASALGLYNEQFF
TRBV12-3/TRBV12-4	many	TRBJ1-2	TRBD1	TGTGCCAGCAGCCGACAGGGCTTAAACTATGGCTACACCTTC	CASSRQGLNYGYTF
TRBV7-9	NA	TRBJ1-5	NA	TGTGCCACAGCGTTGGGGGCTTATCAGCCCCAGCATTTT	CATALGAYQPQHF
TRBV4-3	many	TRBJ1-4	NA	TGCGCCAGCAGCCAAGTCCGGAGGGATCAAAGGAATGAAAAACTGTTTTTT	CASSQVRRDQRNEKLFF
TRBV7-9	many	TRBJ2-7	NA	TGTGCCAGCAGCCCTCGAGGGGACCCCTACGAGCAGTACTTC	CASSPRGDPYEQYF
TRBV27	NA	TRBJ2-7	TRBD2	TGTGCCAGCAGCTCCGGTGGTAGCGGGAGGACAAAGGGGTCCGAGCAGTACTTC	CASSSGGSGRTKGSEQYF
TRBV30	NA	TRBJ2-7	TRBD2	TGTGCCTGGAGTTTGATTAGCGGGGGCCCTACCTACGAGCAGTACTTC	CAWSLISGGPTYEQYF